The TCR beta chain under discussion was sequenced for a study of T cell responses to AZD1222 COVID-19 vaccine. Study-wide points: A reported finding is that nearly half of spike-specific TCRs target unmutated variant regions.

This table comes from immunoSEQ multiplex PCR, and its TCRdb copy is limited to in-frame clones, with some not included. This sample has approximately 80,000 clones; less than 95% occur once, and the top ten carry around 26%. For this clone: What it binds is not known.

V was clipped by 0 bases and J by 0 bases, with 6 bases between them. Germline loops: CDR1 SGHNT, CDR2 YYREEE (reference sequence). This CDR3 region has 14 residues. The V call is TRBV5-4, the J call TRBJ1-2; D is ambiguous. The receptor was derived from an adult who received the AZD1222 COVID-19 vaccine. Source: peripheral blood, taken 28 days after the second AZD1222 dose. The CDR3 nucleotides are TGTGCCAGCAGCTTGGCGTCCACTAACTATGGCTACACCTTC. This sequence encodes CASSLASTNYGYTF.